This TCR beta chain was sequenced in a study of beta chain features in type 1 diabetes (dated by TCRdb to 2017 to 2018). Regarding the study in general: No differences in mean age, gender distribution, total cell number or subset yield were found between patients and healthy donors. The study compared the TCRB repertoires of sorted circulating CD4+ T cell subsets in recently diagnosed type 1 diabetes patients with those in matched healthy donors. A total of 90 million to 120 million sorted cells were examined across all samples, and a strong correlation was observed between cell number per subset and RNA yield. Regulatory and stem cell-like memory subsets were isolated from only 8 patients and 8 healthy donors, whereas naive and central memory subsets came from all 30 or so donors.

Of note for this clone: Its binding antigen is unknown. Within one base of it there is no much larger clone, and no base qualities were kept.

The cysteine opens and the phenylalanine closes a CDR3 of 14 amino acids. Only CDR3 DNA is held: 42 bases, read in frame from base 1. The germline V and J ends show losses of 1 base and 3 bases respectively, and no gene match explains 3 bases of the junction. The germline V gene provides CDR1 SGHDN and CDR2 FVKESK. The High Capacity cDNA Reverse Transcription Kit was used to reverse transcribe all of the isolated RNA, meaning that expressed TCRB transcripts were what got sequenced. Deep immunoSEQ sequencing was applied to naive, central memory and regulatory T cell samples, giving an average of around 3.4 million total reads per sample. Sorted cells were lysed in RLT buffer and RNA was extracted with DNase-treated RNeasy Micro or Mini kits, depending on cell number. Each cell subset was processed separately to prevent cross-contamination, with patient and healthy donor samples processed together. TCRB sequences were amplified from cDNA with the immunoSEQ multiplex PCR, producing 87-bp fragments spanning the CDR3 region. Sequencing of the amplicons was performed on the Illumina HiSeq platform. The authors processed their data as follows. PCR bias was corrected computationally using synthetic template baselines, and reads within Hamming distance 2 were collapsed, with unmergeable singletons discarded. Reads were aligned against IMGT to assign V, D and J genes, CDR3 length and insertions or deletions at six rearrangement sites. Clonotype counts were normalized to sorted cell number within each subset before computing true diversity and Gini coefficients with the tcR R package. Repertoire sharing was quantified using the overlap coefficient calculated on TCRB nucleotide sequences. Out-of-frame TCRB sequences from naive cells were analyzed as a proxy for the pre-selection repertoire. Held by TCRdb, this immuneACCESS table contains in-frame sequences only and omits some clones. Under half of the omission traces to an unresolved V gene where checked; the cause of the rest is unknown. V, J and clone size reflect that table, while D and trimming were determined from the DNA. Counted in this sample were around 150,000 clones; over 55% of them appeared once. The ten largest clones represent 0.08% to 0.09% of the sample.

Each donor gave one peripheral blood draw, averaging approximately 110 mL, which was collected into heparinised tubes. A BD FACSAria II was used to sort naive, central memory, regulatory and stem cell-like memory CD4+ T cells with a panel that included CD45RO, CCR7, CD25, CD127, CD95 and CD27. Every sorted population had a purity above 95%. PBMCs were separated immediately by Lymphoprep density gradient centrifugation and were stained directly, without being cultured. So that batch effects would be minimized, each experiment stained and sorted samples in pairs, pairing one healthy donor with one patient. The paper's findings and limits, for the study overall: Shorter templates might be favored by PCR, yet because patient and control samples were amplified and corrected together, any such skew would affect both groups equally. Fewer insertions and more nucleotide deletions at VDJ recombination sites were observed in patients with type 1 diabetes, implying thymic rearrangement abnormalities. Type 1 diabetes patients showed a moderate but significant shortening of TCRB CDR3 length in all four CD4+ subsets. Only small numbers of individuals were included in the HLA sub-analyses, which left unresolved whether HLA type had any influence on TCRB rearrangement. Because cDNA rather than genomic DNA was sequenced, highly expressing activated cells could have been over-represented, although no difference in activation and CD3 levels was found between groups. Naive, central memory and regulatory TCRB repertoires appeared to be more similar among patients than among healthy donors.

The source material was naive CD4+ T cells from blood. This sample's cell subset or site label indicates: true naive CD4+ T cells. The sequence joins TRBV14 to TRBJ2-7, and 7 junction bases match TRBD1. This receptor was taken from a young man with type 1 diabetes. CDR3 sequence: CASSQGDRVYEQYF. The nucleotides are TGTGCCAGCAGCCAAGGTGACAGGGTCTACGAGCAGTACTTC.